One sample yielded the 4 T cell receptor beta chains listed below, sequenced in a study of chemoradiotherapy in HPV16-positive cancers. The protocol was immunoSEQ multiplex PCR, while the TCRdb copy is restricted to in-frame clones and leaves out a portion. The repertoire has approximately 8,300 clones, 87% of them found once; the top ten carry 11% to 15%. The material sequenced was blood, taken from a patient who underwent chemoradiotherapy. Receptors originate from a human donor with HPV-associated anogenital cancer.

Only one count was recorded for this clone. V gene TRBV11-2 combines with J gene TRBJ2-1; the match to TRBD2 covers 11 bases. The J segment lost 5 bases and the V segment lost 4 bases, leaving 7 bases of the junction unmatched. The CDR3 runs 16 residues. CDR1 SGHAT and CDR2 FQNNGV come from the germline V gene. In nucleotides, the CDR3 is TGTGCCAGCAGCTCCGTAGCGGGGGGGCCGGACAATGAGCAGTTCTTC. Translation gives CASSSVAGGPDNEQFF.

J is TRBJ2-1 and V is TRBV5-1; 8 positions agree with TRBD2. From germline, CDR1 is SGHRS and CDR2 YFSETQ. This CDR3 has 16 residues. V was clipped by 5 bases and J by 0 bases; unmatched bases: 7. The CDR3 DNA follows: TGCGCCAGCAGAAACATGGGACTAGGCTCCTACAATGAGCAGTTCTTC. Translating it yields CASRNMGLGSYNEQFF.

The chain combines TRBV9 with TRBJ1-2, with 7 bases that match TRBD1. The CDR3 is made up of 14 amino acids. Germline-derived CDR1 and CDR2 are SGDLS and YYNGEE. The ends lost 4 bases at V and 2 bases at J; junction bases unmatched: 5. CDR3 nucleotides: TGTGCCAGCAGCTCGGAGACAGGGAACTATGGCTACACCTTC. The encoded protein is CASSSETGNYGYTF.

V and J are TRBV5-1 and TRBJ2-5; the D call may be TRBD1 or TRBD2 (5 bases each). V lost 4 bases, J lost 7 bases, and 17 bases lay in between. This CDR3 contains 14 residues. Germline lookup yields CDR1 SGHRS and CDR2 YFSETQ. This CDR3 is CASSLGPSAGTQYF. CDR3 DNA: TGCGCCAGCAGCCTGGGACCCTCCGCCGGGACCCAGTACTTC. The variable domain in full, completed from reference TRBV5-1 and TRBJ2-5, reads KAGVTQTPRYLIKTRGQQVTLSCSPISGHRSVSWYQQTPGQGLQFLFEYFSETQRNKGNFPGRFSGRQFSNSRSEMNVSTLELGDSALYLCASSLGPSAGTQYFGPGTRLLVL.